The entry that follows covers one TCR beta chain sequence. Sequencing used cDNA as its template, made by extracting RNA and reverse transcribing it. Sequenced by immunoSEQ multiplex PCR; TCRdb stores in-frame clones only, minus some. In the table there are about 160,000 clones, 60% to 75% of which are singletons. The sample originates from a study of CD8+ T cells in alopecia areata. The treatment is: oral pan-JAK inhibitor, 5-10 mg twice daily. V shed 7 bases, J shed 6 bases, and the junction held 11 bases outside the gene matches. The CDR3 is 13 amino acids. The V gene's germline CDR1 is SQVTM and CDR2 ANQGSEA.

This receptor was taken from a human donor with alopecia areata. Source: CD4+ T cells sorted from blood, taken at week 24, from a patient treated with tofacitinib. J is TRBJ1-2 and V is TRBV29-1; 7 bases are a match to TRBD1. The DNA of the CDR3 is TGCAGCGCCTCAACAGGGGAGGGGGATGGCTACACCTTC. This gives the protein CSASTGEGDGYTF.